This T cell receptor beta chain was obtained from a study of PD-1 blockade in classical Hodgkin lymphoma. CDR1 and CDR2 from the germline V gene are WNHNN and SYGVQD (reference sequence). Trimming stripped 8 bases from V and 4 bases from J, with 14 bases between. The CDR3 is 13 amino acids. Time point in this sample: newly diagnosed, previously untreated cHL patient sample. Investigators isolated CD4+ T cells from thawed PBMCs through magnetic negative selection. The method was immunoSEQ multiplex PCR; TCRdb's version includes in-frame clones alone and lacks a portion of them. The sample comprises more than 25,000 clones, around 92% of which are singletons, and under 0.4% rests with the top ten. Findings and caveats of the study: Still unresolved is the cause of the repertoire differences, which may be disease activity or prior therapy.

Regarding this clone: Its antigen is unidentified.

The material sequenced was CD4+ T cells from blood. The V call is TRBV10-1, the J call TRBJ1-1; D is uncertain. The origin of this receptor is a human donor with classical Hodgkin lymphoma. The CDR3 DNA reads as TGCGCCAGCGGACCGTCGGGAGGCACTGAAGCTTTCTTT. This gives the protein CASGPSGGTEAFF.